The rows below give T cell receptor beta chains drawn from one sample of a study of T cell changes during pregnancy in multiple sclerosis. The assay was immunoSEQ multiplex PCR, and TCRdb's table has in-frame clones only and misses some. Counted here are around 21,000 clones, roughly nine tenths occurring once; the ten biggest clones make up around 19%. The starting material was CD8+ T cells from peripheral blood mononuclear cells, obtained after pregnancy. The receptors originated from a female donor in good health, enrolled as a control in a pregnancy study. Each CDR3 is given with its conserved first and last residue. Fields, in order: D gene, clone size, J gene, V gene, CDR3 protein, CDR3 DNA. D genes are given only for firm matches. Not every row has a clone size; where given, it reads once, few, many or a size class.

>.|.|TRBJ1-1|TRBV4-3
CASSQAPTEAVTEAFF
TGCGCCAGCAGCCAAGCCCCCACTGAGGCGGTCACTGAAGCTTTCTTT
>.|.|TRBJ2-5|TRBV6-1
CASSYQETQYF
TGTGCCAGCAGTTATCAAGAGACCCAGTACTTC
>TRBD1|.|TRBJ2-3|TRBV15
CATSREQGFGTDTQYF
TGTGCCACCAGCAGAGAACAGGGGTTCGGGACAGATACGCAGTATTTT
>TRBD1|.|TRBJ1-3|TRBV2
CASSDPQGAAGNTIYF
TGTGCCAGCAGTGACCCACAGGGGGCTGCTGGAAACACCATATATTTT
>.|.|TRBJ1-2|TRBV19
CASSIHETDGYTF
TGTGCCAGTAGTATCCATGAAACAGACGGCTACACCTTC
>TRBD1|.|TRBJ2-2|TRBV6-1
CASTGTGEAGELFF
TGTGCCAGCACCGGGACAGGTGAAGCCGGGGAGCTGTTTTTT
>.|.|TRBJ1-1|TRBV2
CASRWGRQGNTEAFF
TGTGCCAGCAGATGGGGGAGGCAGGGAAACACTGAAGCTTTCTTT
>TRBD2|.|TRBJ2-5|TRBV13
CASTHRASGGKTQYF
TGTGCCAGCACCCACCGGGCTAGCGGGGGGAAGACCCAGTACTTC
>TRBD1|.|TRBJ1-4|TRBV10-3
CAIAETGGTNEKLFF
TGTGCCATCGCAGAAACAGGGGGGACTAATGAAAAACTGTTTTTT
>.|.|TRBJ1-1|TRBV25-1
CASSDLGGVTEAFF
TGTGCCAGCAGTGATTTAGGGGGGGTCACTGAAGCTTTCTTT
>.|.|TRBJ2-5|TRBV4-3
CASSQVFELQETQYF
TGCGCCAGCAGCCAAGTATTTGAGCTCCAAGAGACCCAGTACTTC
>.|.|TRBJ2-3|TRBV5-6
CASSLALAMRTDTQYF
TGTGCCAGCAGCTTGGCCCTAGCGATGCGCACAGATACGCAGTATTTT
>.|.|TRBJ1-2|TRBV7-9
CASIDNDGTLYGYTF
TGTGCCAGCATCGACAACGACGGGACACTCTATGGCTACACCTTC
>TRBD1|.|TRBJ1-2|TRBV2
CASTGAGGYYGYTF
TGTGCCAGCACGGGGGCAGGGGGTTACTATGGCTACACCTTC
>TRBD1|few|TRBJ1-1|TRBV7-9
CASSLGGTENTEAFF
TGTGCCAGCAGCTTAGGCGGGACAGAAAACACTGAAGCTTTCTTT
>.|.|TRBJ1-4|TRBV19
CASSMDWGELFF
TGTGCCAGTAGTATGGATTGGGGGGAACTGTTTTTT
>TRBD2|.|TRBJ2-3|TRBV11-2
CASSQGTSGSGRTDTQYF
TGTGCCAGCAGCCAAGGGACTAGCGGGAGTGGTCGCACAGATACGCAGTATTTT
>.|.|TRBJ1-3|TRBV29-1
CSVLSSGNTIYF
TGCAGCGTTCTCAGTTCTGGAAACACCATATATTTT
>TRBD2|.|TRBJ2-5|TRBV27
CASSLDGSGGWETQYF
TGTGCCAGCAGTTTAGATGGTAGCGGGGGGTGGGAGACCCAGTACTTC
>TRBD2|.|TRBJ2-7|TRBV5-1
CASSSGIHSYEQYF
TGCGCCAGCAGCAGCGGGATTCACTCCTACGAGCAGTACTTC
>.|few|TRBJ1-5|TRBV13
CASSFGSNQPQHF
TGTGCCAGCAGCTTCGGTAGCAATCAGCCCCAGCATTTT
>.|.|TRBJ1-2|TRBV29-1
CSIGPHLGDGYTF
TGCAGCATCGGACCCCATTTGGGAGATGGCTACACCTTC
>.|.|TRBJ1-3|TRBV9
CASSVGSSGNTIYF
TGTGCCAGCAGCGTAGGGAGTTCCGGAAACACCATATATTTT
>TRBD1|few|TRBJ2-7|TRBV4-3
CASSQTTGKDYEQYF
TGCGCCAGCAGCCAAACGACAGGGAAAGACTACGAGCAGTACTTC
>.|.|TRBJ2-1|TRBV7-2
CASSSRGNEQFF
TGTGCCAGCAGCTCTCGGGGGAATGAGCAGTTCTTC
>TRBD1|few|TRBJ2-7|TRBV7-2
CASSSSGQGSEQYF
TGTGCCAGCAGCTCCTCGGGACAGGGATCCGAGCAGTACTTC
>TRBD1|.|TRBJ1-1|TRBV10-3
CAISGGQGGSTEAFF
TGTGCCATCAGTGGTGGACAGGGAGGAAGCACTGAAGCTTTCTTT
>.|.|TRBJ2-2|TRBV6-5
CASSYSMGPNTGELFF
TGTGCCAGCAGTTACTCGATGGGCCCGAACACCGGGGAGCTGTTTTTT
>TRBD1|.|TRBJ2-7|TRBV6-1
CASRDSSYEQYF
TGTGCCTCCCGGGACAGCTCCTACGAGCAGTACTTC
>.|.|TRBJ1-1|TRBV6-1
CASSESRNTEAFF
TGTGCCAGCAGTGAATCCAGGAACACTGAAGCTTTCTTT